This paragraph covers one T cell receptor (beta chain) sequence. Trimming pared 3 bases from V and 6 bases from J, leaving 12 bases between. CDR1 and CDR2 from the germline V gene are SGHRS and YFSETQ. This CDR3 is built from 14 residues. The entry originates in a study of identical twins. TCRdb re-called the 5' RACE reads with MiXCR, one entry per CDR3 protein. The sample consists of a few hundred thousand distinct CDR3 sequences, approximately 9.6% of them appearing once. There were only healthy Caucasians among the donors. This sample was shared with a second study, whose subject was yellow fever vaccine responses in identical twins.

Sequencing used PBMCs. This clonotype was sampled from a woman between 18 and 30 years old in good health. This chain connects TRBV5-1 to TRBJ2-2; possible D gene TRBD1, 6 bases. The CDR3, as DNA: TGCGCCAGCAGCTCGGTACAGGGTCCCGGGGAGCTGTTTTTT. It yields the protein CASSSVQGPGELFF. Supplemented by reference TRBV5-1 and TRBJ2-2, the full variable domain reads KAGVTQTPRYLIKTRGQQVTLSCSPISGHRSVSWYQQTPGQGLQFLFEYFSETQRNKGNFPGRFSGRQFSNSRSEMNVSTLELGDSALYLCASSSVQGPGELFFGEGSRLTVL.